These 15 T cell receptor beta chains were all obtained from the same sample, sequenced in a study of cytomegalovirus exposure and HLA in healthy donors. Primers included in the PCR were 60 Vbeta and 13 Jbeta primers. Data came from immunoSEQ multiplex PCR; TCRdb stores just in-frame clones and leaves some out. The sample yields 60,000 or so clones, about three quarters seen once. The sequenced sample was PBMCs. Receptor source: a female donor in good health and CMV-seronegative.

The chain employs TRBV11-2 and TRBJ2-2, with a tentative D call TRBD2 (6 bases). Per the germline V gene, CDR1 is SGHAT and CDR2 is FQNNGV. V gave up 8 bases and J gave up 1 base, with 14 bases separating them. This CDR3 spans 15 amino acids. The CDR3 reads CASGGMGKNTGELFF. The DNA for the CDR3 is TGTGCCAGCGGGGGGATGGGGAAGAACACCGGGGAGCTGTTTTTT.

The rearrangement uses TRBV30 and TRBJ2-7; TRBD1 matches at 7 bases. Germline-derived CDR1 and CDR2 are GTSNPN and SVGIG (reference sequence). Unmatched junction bases numbered 5, after V lost 4 bases and J lost 5 bases. The CDR3 runs to 12 residues. CDR3 bases: TGTGCCTGGAAGAACAGGGGCCACGAGCAGTACTTC. Protein sequence: CAWKNRGHEQYF.

This clone was seen a single time. The chain links TRBV5-6 to TRBJ1-5; possibly TRBD1 for D (6 bases). The length of the CDR3 is 14 residues. Deletions cut 0 bases from V and 5 bases from J, with 9 bases between. Germline-derived CDR1 and CDR2 are SGHDT and YYEEEE. The CDR3 DNA sequence: TGTGCCAGCAGCTTGGCAGGGGACGATCAGCCCCAGCATTTT. Protein product: CASSLAGDDQPQHF.

This clone came up a few times. J is TRBJ2-3 and V is TRBV5-1; 7 nucleotides line up with TRBD2. CDR1 is SGHRS and CDR2 is YFSETQ in the germline V gene. Unmatched junction bases numbered 8, after V lost 0 bases and J lost 1 base. CDR3 size: 17 residues. CDR3 sequence: CASSLAYLGGGTDTQYF. CDR3 sequence (DNA): TGCGCCAGCAGCTTGGCCTATCTGGGAGGGGGCACAGATACGCAGTATTTT. The full variable domain, its missing parts supplied by reference TRBV5-1 and TRBJ2-3, is KAGVTQTPRYLIKTRGQQVTLSCSPISGHRSVSWYQQTPGQGLQFLFEYFSETQRNKGNFPGRFSGRQFSNSRSEMNVSTLELGDSALYLCASSLAYLGGGTDTQYFGPGTRLTVL.

This rearrangement joins TRBV4-2 to TRBJ1-1; weak D call: TRBD1 (6 bases). CDR3 length equals 16 residues. Germline loops: CDR1 LGHNA, CDR2 YNFKEQ. Deletions cut 0 bases from V and 3 bases from J, with 14 bases between. CDR3 amino acids: CASSQEVRQGYTEAFF. DNA for the CDR3: TGTGCCAGCAGCCAAGAAGTACGGCAGGGGTACACTGAAGCTTTCTTT.

This sequence joins TRBV5-1 and TRBJ2-7; 8 bases align to TRBD2. Unmatched junction bases numbered 10, after V lost 1 base and J lost 4 bases. CDR3 length: 16 residues. The V gene's germline CDR1 is SGHRS and CDR2 YFSETQ. This chain's CDR3 is CASSLRSGRSAYEQYF. As DNA, the CDR3 is TGCGCCAGCAGCTTGCGGAGCGGGAGATCGGCTTACGAGCAGTACTTC.

The J gene is TRBJ2-5, the V gene TRBV11-2, with D tentatively TRBD2 (6 bases). The CDR3 covers 19 residues. Per germline, CDR1 SGHAT and CDR2 FQNNGV. V was cut by 0 bases and J by 2 bases, with 22 bases left in between. CDR3 sequence (DNA): TGTGCCAGCAGCTTAGAAGGTGTGAAAGTGCGCGGGGCACAAGAGACCCAGTACTTC. Translating gives CASSLEGVKVRGAQETQYF.

The rearrangement joins TRBV7-2 to TRBJ2-7; 10 bases match TRBD2. The V segment lost 4 bases and the J segment 0 bases; nucleotides outside the gene matches: 6. The CDR3 contains 16 residues. CDR1 is SGHTA and CDR2 is FQGNSA in the germline V gene. CDR3 nucleotides: TGTGCCAGCAGCTACCGTCTAGCGGGAGACTCCTACGAGCAGTACTTC. Protein product: CASSYRLAGDSYEQYF.

This chain uses TRBV5-8 with TRBJ2-3; 8 bases fit TRBD2. The CDR3 sequence is 19 residues long. J was trimmed by 1 base and V by 2 bases; bases with no gene match: 15. Germline V gene lookup returns CDR1 SGHTS and CDR2 YDEGEE. The CDR3 loop is CASSFWDGREPFRTDTQYF. The CDR3 nucleotides read TGTGCCAGCAGCTTCTGGGACGGGAGGGAACCATTCCGCACAGATACGCAGTATTTT.

The chain links TRBV19 to TRBJ1-5; D gene uncertain. V was cut by 3 bases and J by 6 bases, with 12 bases left in between. CDR3 length: 14 residues. Germline V gene sequence: CDR1 LNHDA, CDR2 SQIVND (reference sequence). The CDR3 DNA reads TGTGCCAGTAGTATTTATTTTTCGGGTCAGCCCCAGCATTTT. It yields the protein CASSIYFSGQPQHF.

This clone has just one count. CDR3 residues: CAWMEVKGADTQYF. CDR3 nucleotides: TGTGCCTGGATGGAGGTTAAGGGCGCAGATACGCAGTATTTT. J is TRBJ2-3 and V is TRBV30; the D gene is possibly TRBD2 (5 bases). Germline loops: CDR1 GTSNPN, CDR2 SVGIG (reference sequence). The CDR3 consists of 14 residues. The V and J ends lost 4 bases and 4 bases respectively, with 15 bases between them.

The chain employs TRBV19 and TRBJ1-1; TRBD1 is a possible D gene (6 bases). The germline gives CDR1 LNHDA, CDR2 SQIVND (reference sequence). The CDR3 contains 15 residues. V lost 5 bases, J lost 1 base, and 14 bases lay in between. This CDR3 reads CASSAPHRANTEAFF. The DNA for the CDR3 is TGTGCCAGTAGTGCCCCACACAGGGCGAACACTGAAGCTTTCTTT.

This chain connects TRBV19 to TRBJ1-2; no definite D call. The CDR3 covers 15 residues. V dropped 1 base and J dropped 5 bases, with 14 bases sitting between them. The V gene's germline CDR1 is LNHDA and CDR2 SQIVND (reference sequence). The DNA for the CDR3 is TGTGCCAGTAGTATAGTGGGCAGGTCTACTTATGGCTACACCTTC. Encoded protein: CASSIVGRSTYGYTF.

This clone was counted a few times. V and J are TRBV5-1 and TRBJ2-3; TRBD2 matches at 7 bases. Germline lookup yields CDR1 SGHRS and CDR2 YFSETQ. The CDR3 covers 16 residues. V trimming: 0 bases; J trimming: 5 bases; junction bases outside the gene matches: 9. The CDR3 nucleotides read TGCGCCAGCAGCTTGGCCGAGGCGGGAGCGGGAGATACGCAGTATTTT. Translating it yields CASSLAEAGAGDTQYF. Combining the CDR3 with reference TRBV5-1 and TRBJ2-3 gives the whole variable domain KAGVTQTPRYLIKTRGQQVTLSCSPISGHRSVSWYQQTPGQGLQFLFEYFSETQRNKGNFPGRFSGRQFSNSRSEMNVSTLELGDSALYLCASSLAEAGAGDTQYFGPGTRLTVL.

Worth noting for this clone: The same CDR3 can be traced to other DNA sequences in this sample. The chain employs TRBV7-9 and TRBJ1-6; 9 nucleotides match TRBD1. CDR1 SEHNR and CDR2 FQNEAQ come from the germline V gene (reference sequence). The V gene end was trimmed by 4 bases and the J gene end by 0 bases; junction bases not matched to a gene: 4. The CDR3 extends over 17 amino acids. The CDR3 sequence is CASSSQGASSYNSPLHF. The DNA for the CDR3 is TGTGCCAGCAGCTCACAGGGGGCGAGCTCCTATAATTCACCCCTCCACTTT.